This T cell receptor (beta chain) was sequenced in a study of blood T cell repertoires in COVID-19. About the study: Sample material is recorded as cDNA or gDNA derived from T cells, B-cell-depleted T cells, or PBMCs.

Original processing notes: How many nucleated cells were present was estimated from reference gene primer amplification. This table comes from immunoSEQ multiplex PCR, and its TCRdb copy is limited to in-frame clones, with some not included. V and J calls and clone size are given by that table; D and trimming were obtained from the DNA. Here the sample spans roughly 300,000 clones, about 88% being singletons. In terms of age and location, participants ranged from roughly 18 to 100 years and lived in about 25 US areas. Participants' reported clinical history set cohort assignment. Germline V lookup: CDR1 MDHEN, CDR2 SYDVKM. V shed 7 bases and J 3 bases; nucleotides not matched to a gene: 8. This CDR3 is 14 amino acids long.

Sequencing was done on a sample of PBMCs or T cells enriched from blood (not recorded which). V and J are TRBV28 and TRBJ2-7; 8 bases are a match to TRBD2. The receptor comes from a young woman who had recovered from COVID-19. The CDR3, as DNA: TGTGCCAGCATTATCCGCGGGGGGATCTACGAGCAGTACTTC. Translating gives CASIIRGGIYEQYF. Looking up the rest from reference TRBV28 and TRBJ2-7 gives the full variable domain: DVKVTQSSRYLVKRTGEKVFLECVQDMDHENMFWYRQDPGLGLRLIYFSYDVKMKEKGDIPEGYSVSREKKERFSLILESASTNQTSMYLCASIIRGGIYEQYFGPGTRLTVT.